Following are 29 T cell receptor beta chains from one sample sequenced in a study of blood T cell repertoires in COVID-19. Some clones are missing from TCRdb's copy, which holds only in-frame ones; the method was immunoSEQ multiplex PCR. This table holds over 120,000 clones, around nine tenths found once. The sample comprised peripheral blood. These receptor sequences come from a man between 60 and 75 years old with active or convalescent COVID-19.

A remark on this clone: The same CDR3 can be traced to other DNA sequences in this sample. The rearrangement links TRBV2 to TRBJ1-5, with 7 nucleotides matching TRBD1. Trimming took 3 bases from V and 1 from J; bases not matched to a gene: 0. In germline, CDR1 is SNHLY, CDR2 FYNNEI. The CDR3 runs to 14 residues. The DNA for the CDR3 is TGTGCCAGCAGTGACAGGGGGAGCAATCAGCCCCAGCATTTT. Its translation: CASSDRGSNQPQHF.

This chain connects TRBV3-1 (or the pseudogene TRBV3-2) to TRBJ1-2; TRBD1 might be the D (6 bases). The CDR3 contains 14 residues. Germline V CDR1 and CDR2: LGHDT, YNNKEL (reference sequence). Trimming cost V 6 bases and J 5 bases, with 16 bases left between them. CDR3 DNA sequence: TGTGCCAGCAGTCGTCGGGGGGGCGAATATGGCTACACCTTC. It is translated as CASSRRGGEYGYTF.

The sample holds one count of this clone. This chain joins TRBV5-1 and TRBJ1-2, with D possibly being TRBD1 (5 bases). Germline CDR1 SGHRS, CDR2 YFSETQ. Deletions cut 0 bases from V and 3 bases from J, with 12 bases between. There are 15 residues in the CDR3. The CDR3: CASSLAGQNYYGYTF. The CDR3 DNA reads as TGCGCCAGCAGCTTGGCCGGACAAAACTACTATGGCTACACCTTC.

The CDR3 DNA follows: TGTGCCAGCAGCCTCCGGACTGGAAGCTCCTACAATGAGCAGTTCTTC. Translating it yields CASSLRTGSSYNEQFF. The chain uses TRBV7-3 and TRBJ2-1; possibly TRBD2 for D (5 bases). The V gene's germline CDR1 is SGHTA and CDR2 FQGTGA. Trimming took 5 bases from V and 0 from J, leaving 14 bases between them. The CDR3 runs to 16 residues.

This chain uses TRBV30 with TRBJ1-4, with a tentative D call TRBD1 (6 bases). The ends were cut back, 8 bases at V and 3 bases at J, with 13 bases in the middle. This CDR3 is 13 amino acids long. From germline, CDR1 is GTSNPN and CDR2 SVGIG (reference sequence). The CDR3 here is CAGTSGANEKLFF. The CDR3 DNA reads TGTGCCGGGACTTCAGGGGCTAATGAAAAACTGTTTTTT.

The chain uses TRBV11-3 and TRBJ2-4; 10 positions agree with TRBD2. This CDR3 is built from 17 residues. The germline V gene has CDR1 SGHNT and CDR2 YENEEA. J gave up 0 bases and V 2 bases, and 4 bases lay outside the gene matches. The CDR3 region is CASSLSGTSEAKNIQYF. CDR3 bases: TGTGCCAGCAGCTTATCCGGGACTAGCGAAGCCAAAAACATTCAGTACTTC.

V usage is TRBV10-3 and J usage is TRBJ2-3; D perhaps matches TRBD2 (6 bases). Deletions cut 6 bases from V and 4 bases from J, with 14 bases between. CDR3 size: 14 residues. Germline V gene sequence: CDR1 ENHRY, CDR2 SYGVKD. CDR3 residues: CAIRTGREADTQYF. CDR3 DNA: TGTGCCATCAGAACGGGAAGGGAGGCAGATACGCAGTATTTT.

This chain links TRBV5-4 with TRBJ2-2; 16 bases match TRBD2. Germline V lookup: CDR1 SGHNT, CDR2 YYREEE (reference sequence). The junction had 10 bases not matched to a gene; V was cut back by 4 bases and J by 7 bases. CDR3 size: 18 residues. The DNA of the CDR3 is TGTGCCAGCAGCCCGGGACTAGCGGGGGGGCCGCGGGGCGGGGAGCTGTTTTTT. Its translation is CASSPGLAGGPRGGELFF. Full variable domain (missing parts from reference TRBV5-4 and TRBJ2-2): ETGVTQSPTHLIKTRGQQVTLRCSSQSGHNTVSWYQQALGQGPQFIFQYYREEENGRGNFPPRFSGLQFPNYSSELNVNALELDDSALYLCASSPGLAGGPRGGELFFGEGSRLTVL.

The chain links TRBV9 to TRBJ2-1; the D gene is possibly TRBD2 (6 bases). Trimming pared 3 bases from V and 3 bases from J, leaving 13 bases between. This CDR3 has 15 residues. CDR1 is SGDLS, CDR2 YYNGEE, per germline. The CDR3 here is CASSAGQRVYNEQFF. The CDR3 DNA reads TGTGCCAGCAGCGCCGGTCAGCGGGTCTACAATGAGCAGTTCTTC.

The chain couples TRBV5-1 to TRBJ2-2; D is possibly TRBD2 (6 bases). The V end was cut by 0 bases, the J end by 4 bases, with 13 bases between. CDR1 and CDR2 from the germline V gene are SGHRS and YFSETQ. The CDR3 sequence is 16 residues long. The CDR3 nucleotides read TGCGCCAGCAGCTTGGTTAACGGGGGAGGCACCGGGGAGCTGTTTTTT. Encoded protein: CASSLVNGGGTGELFF.

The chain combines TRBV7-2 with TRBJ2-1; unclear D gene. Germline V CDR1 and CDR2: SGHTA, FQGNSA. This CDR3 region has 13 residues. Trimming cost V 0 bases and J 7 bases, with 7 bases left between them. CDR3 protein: CASSLAVRNEQFF. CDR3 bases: TGTGCCAGCAGCTTAGCGGTGAGAAATGAGCAGTTCTTC.

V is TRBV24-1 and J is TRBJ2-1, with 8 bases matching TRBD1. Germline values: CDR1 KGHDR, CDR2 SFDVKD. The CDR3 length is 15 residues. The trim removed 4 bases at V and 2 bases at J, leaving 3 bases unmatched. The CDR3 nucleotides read TGTGCCACCAGTGAGGGGACAGGTACCTACAATGAGCAGTTCTTC. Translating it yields CATSEGTGTYNEQFF.

The CDR3 region is CASSRGQGGTGELFF. The CDR3 DNA is TGCGCCAGCAGCCGAGGACAGGGAGGGACCGGGGAGCTGTTTTTT. The rearrangement uses TRBV4-1 and TRBJ2-2, with D maybe TRBD1 (8 bases). Trimming pared 4 bases from V and 5 bases from J, leaving 14 bases between. CDR3 size: 15 residues. Germline V gives CDR1 MGHRA, CDR2 YSYEKL.

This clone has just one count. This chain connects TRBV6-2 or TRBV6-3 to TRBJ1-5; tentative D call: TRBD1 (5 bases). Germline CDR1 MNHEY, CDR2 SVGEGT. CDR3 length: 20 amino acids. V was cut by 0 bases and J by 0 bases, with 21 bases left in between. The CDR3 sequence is CASSYSLSITGRPSNQPQHF. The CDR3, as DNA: TGTGCCAGCAGTTACTCGCTAAGCATAACAGGTCGGCCTAGCAATCAGCCCCAGCATTTT.

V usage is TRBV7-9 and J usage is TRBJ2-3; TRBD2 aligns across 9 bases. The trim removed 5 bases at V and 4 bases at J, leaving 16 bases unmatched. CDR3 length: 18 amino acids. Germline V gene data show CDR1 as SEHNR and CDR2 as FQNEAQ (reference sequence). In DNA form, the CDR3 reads TGTGCCAGCAGCCTTCATCCGGGACTAGCTCCCGACGCAGATACGCAGTATTTT. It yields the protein CASSLHPGLAPDADTQYF.

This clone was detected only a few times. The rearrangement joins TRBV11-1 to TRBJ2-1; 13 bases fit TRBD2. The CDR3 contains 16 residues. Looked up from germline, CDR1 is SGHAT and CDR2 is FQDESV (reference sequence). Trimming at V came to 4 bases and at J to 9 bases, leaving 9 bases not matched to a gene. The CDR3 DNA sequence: TGTGCCAGCAGCTCATCCGGACTAGCGGGGGAAGGTGAGCAGTTCTTC. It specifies CASSSSGLAGEGEQFF.

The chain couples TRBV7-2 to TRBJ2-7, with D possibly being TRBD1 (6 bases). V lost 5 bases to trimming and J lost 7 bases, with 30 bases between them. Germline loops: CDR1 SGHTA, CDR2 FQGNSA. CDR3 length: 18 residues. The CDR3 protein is CASSPHGPVRTAAGEQYF. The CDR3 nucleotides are TGTGCCAGCAGCCCCCACGGCCCGGTGAGGACAGCTGCCGGGGAGCAGTACTTC.

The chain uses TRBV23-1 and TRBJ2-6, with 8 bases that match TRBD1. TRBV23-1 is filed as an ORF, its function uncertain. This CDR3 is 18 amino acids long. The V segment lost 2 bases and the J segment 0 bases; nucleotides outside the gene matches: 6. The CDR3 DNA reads TGCGCCAGCAGTCAAGCCAGGGGGCATCACTCTGGGGCCAACGTCCTGACTTTC. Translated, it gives CASSQARGHHSGANVLTF.

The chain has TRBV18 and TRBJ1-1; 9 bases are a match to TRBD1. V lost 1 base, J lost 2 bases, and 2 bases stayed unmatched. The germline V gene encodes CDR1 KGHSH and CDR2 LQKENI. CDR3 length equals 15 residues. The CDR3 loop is CASSPQGQGNTEAFF. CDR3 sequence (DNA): TGTGCCAGCTCACCACAGGGACAGGGTAACACTGAAGCTTTCTTT.

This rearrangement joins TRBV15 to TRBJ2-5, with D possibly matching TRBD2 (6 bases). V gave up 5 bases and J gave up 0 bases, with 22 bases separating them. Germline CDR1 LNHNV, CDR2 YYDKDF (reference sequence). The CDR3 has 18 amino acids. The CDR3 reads CATSGKRQSWTNQETQYF. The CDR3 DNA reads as TGTGCCACCAGCGGAAAGCGCCAGAGTTGGACTAACCAAGAGACCCAGTACTTC. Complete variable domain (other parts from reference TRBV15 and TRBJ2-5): DAMVIQNPRYQVTQFGKPVTLSCSQTLNHNVMYWYQQKSSQAPKLLFHYYDKDFNNEADTPDNFQSRRPNTSFCFLDIRSPGLGDTAMYLCATSGKRQSWTNQETQYFGPGTRLLVL.

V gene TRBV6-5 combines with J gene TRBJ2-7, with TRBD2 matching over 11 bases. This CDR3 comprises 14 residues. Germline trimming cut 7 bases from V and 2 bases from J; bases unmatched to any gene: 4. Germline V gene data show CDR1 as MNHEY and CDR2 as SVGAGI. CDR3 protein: CASIMTSGAYEQYF. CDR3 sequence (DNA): TGTGCCAGCATCATGACTAGCGGGGCCTACGAGCAGTACTTC.

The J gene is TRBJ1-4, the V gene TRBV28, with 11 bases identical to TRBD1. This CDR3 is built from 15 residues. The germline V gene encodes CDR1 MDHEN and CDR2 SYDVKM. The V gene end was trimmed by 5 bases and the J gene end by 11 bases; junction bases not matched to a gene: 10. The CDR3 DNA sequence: TGTGCCAGCAGTAGCTCCGGGACAGGGGGGATGAAACTGTTTTTT. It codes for CASSSSGTGGMKLFF.

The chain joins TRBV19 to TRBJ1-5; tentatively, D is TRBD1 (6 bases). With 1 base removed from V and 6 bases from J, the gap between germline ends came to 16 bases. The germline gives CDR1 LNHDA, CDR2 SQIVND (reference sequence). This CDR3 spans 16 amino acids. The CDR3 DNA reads TGTGCCAGTAGTATAGGGCGGGGGGGCGCTTTTCAGCCCCAGCATTTT. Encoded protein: CASSIGRGGAFQPQHF. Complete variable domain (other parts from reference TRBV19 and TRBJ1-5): DGGITQSPKYLFRKEGQNVTLSCEQNLNHDAMYWYRQDPGQGLRLIYYSQIVNDFQKGDIAEGYSVSREKKESFPLTVTSAQKNPTAFYLCASSIGRGGAFQPQHFGDGTRLSIL.

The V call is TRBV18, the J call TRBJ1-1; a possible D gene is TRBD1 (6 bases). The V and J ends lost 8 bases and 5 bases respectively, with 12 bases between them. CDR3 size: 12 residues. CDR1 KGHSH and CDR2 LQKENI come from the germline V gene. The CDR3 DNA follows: TGTGCCAGCGCAAGGGGGGGGACTGAAGCTTTCTTT. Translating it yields CASARGGTEAFF.

CDR3 amino acids: CSVERSSYNEQFF. CDR3 nucleotides: TGCAGCGTTGAACGGAGCTCCTACAATGAGCAGTTCTTC. The V gene is TRBV29-1, the J gene TRBJ2-1; D remains ambiguous. Trimming removed 2 bases at V and 0 bases at J, with 5 bases between. The CDR3 runs to 13 residues. In germline, CDR1 is SQVTM, CDR2 ANQGSEA.

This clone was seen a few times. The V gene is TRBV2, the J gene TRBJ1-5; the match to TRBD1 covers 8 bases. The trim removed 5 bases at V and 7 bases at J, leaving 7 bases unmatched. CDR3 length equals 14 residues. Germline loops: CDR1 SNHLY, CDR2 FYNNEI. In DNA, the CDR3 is TGTGCCAGCAGTATCTCAGGGGGCGGACAGCCCCAGCATTTT. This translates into CASSISGGGQPQHF.

The CDR3 coding sequence is TGTGCCAGTAGCGACAGGGCGGAATCACCCCTCCACTTT. Its translation is CASSDRAESPLHF. This chain links TRBV19 with TRBJ1-6; the match to TRBD1 covers 7 bases. The length of the CDR3 is 13 residues. Germline V gene data show CDR1 as LNHDA and CDR2 as SQIVND (reference sequence). Trimming took 6 bases from V and 10 from J; bases not matched to a gene: 6.

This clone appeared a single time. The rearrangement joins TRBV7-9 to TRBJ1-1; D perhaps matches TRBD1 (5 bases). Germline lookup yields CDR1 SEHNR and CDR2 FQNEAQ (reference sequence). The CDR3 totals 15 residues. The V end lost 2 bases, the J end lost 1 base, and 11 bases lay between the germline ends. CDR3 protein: CASSLKGAPNTEAFF. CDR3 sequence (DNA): TGTGCCAGCAGCTTAAAAGGGGCCCCGAACACTGAAGCTTTCTTT.

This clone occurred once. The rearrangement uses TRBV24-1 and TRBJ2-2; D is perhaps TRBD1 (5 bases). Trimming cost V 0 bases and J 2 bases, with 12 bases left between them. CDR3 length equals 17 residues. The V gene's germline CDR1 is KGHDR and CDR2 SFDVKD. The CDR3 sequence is CATSDLARQGNTGELFF. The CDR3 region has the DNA TGTGCCACCAGTGATTTGGCGCGCCAGGGTAACACCGGGGAGCTGTTTTTT.